The sequence of this T cell receptor (beta chain) was determined in a study of blood T cell repertoires in COVID-19. Across the study: Samples came from the United States, Italy and Spain, spanning acute and convalescent COVID-19. The analysed material was cDNA or gDNA that came from T cells, B-cell-depleted T cells, or PBMCs.

CDR3 length: 14 amino acids. Germline CDR1 LNHDA, CDR2 SQIVND (reference sequence). Trimming left V 5 bases short and J 6 bases short, with 11 bases between. Authors' methods: Estimated nucleated cell counts came from reference gene primer amplification. Sequencing used immunoSEQ multiplex PCR; TCRdb keeps in-frame clones, though not all of them. From that table come the V and J calls and clone size; the DNA was used to work out D and trimming. The table lists 150,000 to 250,000 clones, approximately 84% of them singletons. This sequence originates from a human donor with acute or convalescent COVID-19. The donor label of this sample is uncertain. V and J are TRBV19 and TRBJ1-6, with D hard to call. Specimen: peripheral blood. CDR3 coding DNA: TGTGCCAGTAGTTCAGGCGTAATTAATTCACCCCTCCACTTT. Translation: CASSSGVINSPLHF.